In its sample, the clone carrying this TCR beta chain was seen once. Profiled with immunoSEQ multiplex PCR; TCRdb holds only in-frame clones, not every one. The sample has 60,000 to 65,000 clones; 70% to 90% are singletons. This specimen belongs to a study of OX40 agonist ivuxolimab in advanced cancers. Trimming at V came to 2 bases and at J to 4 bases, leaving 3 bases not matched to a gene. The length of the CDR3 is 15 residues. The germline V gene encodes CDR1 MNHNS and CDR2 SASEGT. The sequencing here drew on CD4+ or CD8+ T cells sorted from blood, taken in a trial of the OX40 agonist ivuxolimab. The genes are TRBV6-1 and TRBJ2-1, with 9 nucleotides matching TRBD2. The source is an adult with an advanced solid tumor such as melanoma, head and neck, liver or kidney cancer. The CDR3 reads CASSERAGGYNEQFF. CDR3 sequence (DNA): TGTGCCAGCAGTGAAAGAGCGGGAGGATACAATGAGCAGTTCTTC.